The 30 T cell receptor beta chains below all came from one sample that was sequenced in a study of blood T cell repertoires in COVID-19. Sequencing was performed with immunoSEQ multiplex PCR; in TCRdb, only in-frame clones are kept and a portion is missing. The sample includes some 200,000 clones, roughly 84% seen only once; the top ten take roughly 7.2%. Sequenced material: PBMCs or T cells enriched from blood (not recorded which). The receptor set was obtained from a man aged 25 to 40 in a cohort exposed to, infected with or recovered from COVID-19 (not recorded which).

The chain couples TRBV6-5 to TRBJ1-4; 9 positions match TRBD1. The germline V gene encodes CDR1 MNHEY and CDR2 SVGAGI. The CDR3 spans 16 residues. With 4 bases clipped from V and 7 bases from J, the junction kept 10 bases outside the gene matches. CDR3 residues: CASSSTGGGFVEKLFF. Written as DNA, the CDR3 is TGTGCCAGCAGTTCCACAGGGGGCGGTTTTGTTGAAAAACTGTTTTTT.

V and J are TRBV27 and TRBJ1-6, with 7 bases fitting TRBD1. The CDR3 spans 15 residues. Trimming removed 5 bases from V and 5 bases from J; junction bases left unmatched: 6. CDR1 and CDR2 from the germline V gene are MNHEY and SMNVEV (reference sequence). CDR3 in amino acids: CASSLGTAHNSPLHF. The CDR3 DNA sequence: TGTGCCAGCAGTCTGGGGACAGCCCATAATTCACCCCTCCACTTT.

This clone was seen a single time. The chain couples TRBV28 to TRBJ1-1; 9 nucleotides line up with TRBD1. With V trimmed by 3 bases and J by 5 bases, 19 bases remained unmatched. Germline V gene data show CDR1 as MDHEN and CDR2 as SYDVKM. CDR3 size: 19 residues. The CDR3 DNA follows: TGTGCCAGCAGTTTTATTGGGCTCTATCGCACAGGGGGCGGGACTGAAGCTTTCTTT. This translates into CASSFIGLYRTGGGTEAFF.

The chain couples TRBV11-2 to TRBJ2-1, with TRBD2 matching 8 bases. CDR1 and CDR2 (germline): SGHAT, FQNNGV. The CDR3 has 14 amino acids. The trim removed 3 bases at V and 5 bases at J, leaving 3 bases unmatched. CDR3 protein: CASSLGLENNEQFF. CDR3 nucleotides: TGTGCCAGCAGCTTGGGACTAGAAAACAATGAGCAGTTCTTC.

Turning to this clone: The same CDR3 also results from other DNA sequences found in this sample. The V and J genes are TRBV9 and TRBJ1-1; 9 bases match TRBD1. V trimming: 3 bases; J trimming: 5 bases; junction bases outside the gene matches: 2. This CDR3 has 13 amino acids. Germline CDR1 and CDR2: SGDLS and YYNGEE. CDR3 residues: CASSGTGDTEAFF. CDR3 DNA sequence: TGTGCCAGCAGCGGGACAGGGGATACTGAAGCTTTCTTT.

In its sample, this clone was seen once. The chain links TRBV7-9 to TRBJ2-3; 8 bases agree with TRBD2. Germline CDR1 is SEHNR and CDR2 is FQNEAQ (reference sequence). The CDR3 spans 14 residues. The V and J ends lost 11 bases and 0 bases, in that order; junction bases with no gene match: 7. CDR3 coding DNA: TGTGCCGTACGACTAGCGCTCAGCACAGATACGCAGTATTTT. This translates into CAVRLALSTDTQYF.

The chain joins TRBV7-3 to TRBJ1-5, with 7 bases lining up with TRBD1. Germline CDR1 and CDR2: SGHTA and FQGTGA. CDR3 size: 15 residues. Losses at the gene ends were 7 bases for V and 5 bases for J; bases not matched to a gene: 11. The CDR3 reads CASIARAGGHQPQHF. In DNA form, the CDR3 reads TGTGCCAGCATCGCCAGGGCAGGGGGTCATCAGCCCCAGCATTTT.

The genes are TRBV10-3 and TRBJ1-3, with D unresolved. The CDR3 loop spans 18 amino acids. V lost 6 bases, J lost 0 bases, and 21 bases lay in between. Per the germline V gene, CDR1 is ENHRY and CDR2 is SYGVKD. The CDR3 here is CAIREPGRPSYSGNTIYF. CDR3 nucleotides: TGTGCCATCAGAGAACCAGGTCGACCCTCATACTCTGGAAACACCATATATTTT.

This chain uses TRBV11-2 with TRBJ1-1; D remains unclear. V lost 1 base to trimming and J lost 4 bases, with 7 bases between them. CDR3 length: 13 residues. Germline V CDR1 and CDR2: SGHAT, FQNNGV. CDR3 region: CASSLGSVTEAFF. CDR3 nucleotide sequence: TGTGCCAGCAGCTTAGGGTCAGTCACTGAAGCTTTCTTT.

As for this clone: Other nucleotide sequences from this sample produce the same CDR3. This chain's CDR3 is CASSNREGTEAFF. CDR3 sequence (DNA): TGTGCCAGTAGTAACAGGGAGGGTACTGAAGCTTTCTTT. V usage is TRBV19 and J usage is TRBJ1-1; maybe TRBD1 (6 bases). Trimming pared 4 bases from V and 5 bases from J, leaving 11 bases between. CDR3 length: 13 residues. The germline CDR1 and CDR2 sequences are LNHDA and SQIVND (reference sequence).

The chain employs TRBV19 and TRBJ2-1; D unclear. The length of the CDR3 is 12 residues. CDR1 and CDR2 from the germline V gene are LNHDA and SQIVND (reference sequence). V was clipped by 0 bases and J by 7 bases, with 4 bases between them. The CDR3 nucleotides are TGTGCCAGTAGTATAGATCTTAATGAGCAGTTCTTC. The encoded protein is CASSIDLNEQFF.

This chain links TRBV7-8 with TRBJ1-3; TRBD1 aligns across 7 bases. V lost 1 base to trimming and J lost 2 bases; unmatched junction nucleotides: 8. Germline V gene data show CDR1 as SGHVS and CDR2 as FQNEAQ. This CDR3 region has 17 residues. The CDR3 spells CASSLGYRGPTGNTIYF. The CDR3 coding sequence is TGTGCCAGCAGCTTAGGCTACAGGGGACCTACTGGAAACACCATATATTTT.

The genes are TRBV28 and TRBJ1-3; no definite D call. The CDR3 spans 13 residues. Germline CDR1 reads MDHEN; CDR2 reads SYDVKM. The V end lost 8 bases, the J end lost 4 bases, and 12 bases lay between the germline ends. The CDR3 DNA sequence: TGTGCCAGCCCAAACCTACAGGGAAACACCATATATTTT. Its translation is CASPNLQGNTIYF.

The chain couples TRBV9 to TRBJ2-5; 11 bases match TRBD2. Germline values: CDR1 SGDLS, CDR2 YYNGEE. There are 16 residues in the CDR3. The V segment lost 4 bases and the J segment 4 bases; nucleotides outside the gene matches: 9. The DNA of the CDR3 is TGTGCCAGCAGCCGACTAGCGGGATTGTCGGTAGAGACCCAGTACTTC. It yields the protein CASSRLAGLSVETQYF.

The V and J genes are TRBV11-2 and TRBJ2-7; D is perhaps TRBD1 (5 bases). The CDR3 has 15 amino acids. Germline V gives CDR1 SGHAT, CDR2 FQNNGV. V lost 0 bases, J lost 6 bases, and 15 bases lay in between. The CDR3 bases are TGTGCCAGCAGCTTAGAAGGGCAGGGTTGGGGCGAGCAGTACTTC. Residues: CASSLEGQGWGEQYF. Full variable domain (rest looked up from reference TRBV11-2 and TRBJ2-7): EAGVAQSPRYKIIEKRQSVAFWCNPISGHATLYWYQQILGQGPKLLIQFQNNGVVDDSQLPKDRFSAERLKGVDSTLKIQPAKLEDSAVYLCASSLEGQGWGEQYFGPGTRLTVT.

This chain links TRBV3-1 (or the pseudogene TRBV3-2) with TRBJ1-6; D unclear. The CDR3 runs to 12 residues. The V and J ends lost 5 bases and 10 bases respectively, with 9 bases between them. Germline lookup yields CDR1 LGHDT and CDR2 YNNKEL (reference sequence). CDR3 DNA sequence: TGTGCCAGCAGCGCCACGGGGTCACCCCTCCACTTT. Protein product: CASSATGSPLHF.

The chain is built from TRBV7-6 and TRBJ2-1, with TRBD2 identical over 7 bases. The CDR3 consists of 16 residues. J lost 7 bases, V lost 1 base, and 10 bases had no gene match. Germline V CDR1 and CDR2: SGHVS, FNYEAQ. For the CDR3, the DNA is TGTGCCAGCAGCTTAGTGCAGGCGGGAGTCGAAAATGAGCAGTTCTTC. Its protein is CASSLVQAGVENEQFF.

The sample holds a few counts of this clone. The same CDR3 also results from other DNA sequences found in this sample. The V and J genes are TRBV5-1 and TRBJ2-7; D is unclear. CDR3 length: 12 residues. CDR1 is SGHRS, CDR2 YFSETQ, per germline. V was clipped by 0 bases and J by 7 bases, with 8 bases between them. CDR3 nucleotides: TGCGCCAGCAGCTTGGGACTGCGAGAGCAGTACTTC. It codes for CASSLGLREQYF. The full variable domain, rest sourced from reference TRBV5-1 and TRBJ2-7, is KAGVTQTPRYLIKTRGQQVTLSCSPISGHRSVSWYQQTPGQGLQFLFEYFSETQRNKGNFPGRFSGRQFSNSRSEMNVSTLELGDSALYLCASSLGLREQYFGPGTRLTVT.

The rearrangement joins TRBV6-1 to TRBJ2-1; 7 bases map to TRBD1. The germline CDR1 and CDR2 sequences are MNHNS and SASEGT. This CDR3 comprises 19 residues. V shed 4 bases, J shed 4 bases, and the junction held 19 bases outside the gene matches. The CDR3 DNA is TGTGCCAGCAGTGGACCCGGGACAGCGACCCCCTTACCTTACAATGAGCAGTTCTTC. It is translated as CASSGPGTATPLPYNEQFF.

This clone was picked up a small number of times. Other nucleotide sequences in the sample specify the same CDR3. The V call is TRBV7-9, the J call TRBJ2-7; D not certain. This CDR3 contains 12 residues. V lost 5 bases, J lost 1 base, and 6 bases lay in between. Germline V gives CDR1 SEHNR, CDR2 FQNEAQ (reference sequence). CDR3 coding DNA: TGTGCCAGCAGCCCTAGTTCCTACGAGCAGTACTTC. Its translation is CASSPSSYEQYF.

The chain employs TRBV10-3 and TRBJ2-5; 9 bases are shared with TRBD2. The CDR3 consists of 15 residues. After removal of 2 bases from V and 4 bases from J, the junction contained 5 bases not matched to a gene. CDR1 ENHRY and CDR2 SYGVKD come from the germline V gene. In nucleotides, the CDR3 is TGTGCCATCAGTGAGCTAGAACTAGCGGGAGAGACCCAGTACTTC. Translated: CAISELELAGETQYF.

V gene TRBV28 combines with J gene TRBJ2-7, with D uncertain. This CDR3 is built from 12 residues. Per germline, CDR1 MDHEN and CDR2 SYDVKM. The V and J ends lost 6 bases and 13 bases respectively, with 19 bases between them. This CDR3 is CASRPSAATFYF. The CDR3 DNA reads TGTGCCAGCAGACCCTCTGCGGCAACTTTCTACTTC.

The CDR3 loop reads CATRGQGGENEQFF. In nucleotides, the CDR3 is TGTGCCACCAGGGGACAGGGTGGGGAAAATGAGCAGTTCTTC. V usage is TRBV24-1 and J usage is TRBJ2-1; 9 bases align to TRBD1. Germline lookup yields CDR1 KGHDR and CDR2 SFDVKD. The CDR3 runs 14 residues. Unmatched junction bases numbered 7, after V lost 7 bases and J lost 7 bases.

The sample holds one count of this clone. The chain employs TRBV28 and TRBJ1-6; D may be TRBD1 (5 bases). This CDR3 comprises 17 residues. V was cut by 5 bases and J by 6 bases, with 20 bases left in between. In germline, CDR1 is MDHEN, CDR2 SYDVKM. The CDR3 sequence is CASSPPAGTASNSPLHF. The CDR3 region has the DNA TGTGCCAGCAGTCCGCCCGCGGGGACGGCTAGTAATTCACCCCTCCACTTT. The complete variable domain, with remaining parts taken from reference TRBV28 and TRBJ1-6, reads DVKVTQSSRYLVKRTGEKVFLECVQDMDHENMFWYRQDPGLGLRLIYFSYDVKMKEKGDIPEGYSVSREKKERFSLILESASTNQTSMYLCASSPPAGTASNSPLHFGNGTRLTVT.

This chain uses TRBV7-9 with TRBJ2-7, with a tentative D call TRBD1 (7 bases). The germline gives CDR1 SEHNR, CDR2 FQNEAQ (reference sequence). This CDR3 comprises 15 residues. The ends were cut back, 5 bases at V and 3 bases at J, with 17 bases in the middle. CDR3 coding DNA: TGTGCCAGCAGCCCCCTGGCGGGACAGAACTACGAGCAGTACTTC. Translated, it gives CASSPLAGQNYEQYF. Drawing the rest from reference TRBV7-9 and TRBJ2-7, the complete variable domain is DTGVSQNPRHKITKRGQNVTFRCDPISEHNRLYWYRQTLGQGPEFLTYFQNEAQLEKSRLLSDRFSAERPKGSFSTLEIQRTEQGDSAMYLCASSPLAGQNYEQYFGPGTRLTVT.

The genes are TRBV6-5 and TRBJ1-2, with D tentatively TRBD1 (5 bases). CDR3 size: 15 residues. V lost 0 bases and J 3 bases, leaving 11 bases between the germline ends. CDR1 and CDR2 (germline): MNHEY, SVGAGI. CDR3 in amino acids: CASSYSKGRYYGYTF. The CDR3, as DNA: TGTGCCAGCAGTTACTCGAAGGGGCGCTACTATGGCTACACCTTC.

This chain uses TRBV6-1 with TRBJ2-7; TRBD1 aligns across 8 bases. After removal of 2 bases from V and 2 bases from J, the junction contained 8 bases not matched to a gene. This CDR3 comprises 16 residues. The germline V gene has CDR1 MNHNS and CDR2 SASEGT. In DNA form, the CDR3 reads TGTGCCAGCAGTGAATTGGAGGACAGGGACCCCTACGAGCAGTACTTC. This encodes CASSELEDRDPYEQYF.

V usage is TRBV27 and J usage is TRBJ2-2; 12 bases align to TRBD2. The junction had 19 bases not matched to a gene; V was cut back by 1 base and J by 4 bases. Germline CDR1 reads MNHEY; CDR2 reads SMNVEV (reference sequence). The CDR3 is 22 residues long. The CDR3 DNA follows: TGTGCCAGCAGTTTATTAGCGGTTTCCGGACTAGCGGGACCCACGGGCACCGGGGAGCTGTTTTTT. It translates to CASSLLAVSGLAGPTGTGELFF.

The chain recombines TRBV5-1 with TRBJ1-6; no clear D. The CDR3 totals 15 residues. In germline, CDR1 is SGHRS, CDR2 YFSETQ. With 0 bases removed from V and 7 bases from J, the gap between germline ends came to 11 bases. CDR3 protein: CASSLAAGLNSPLHF. Here the CDR3 DNA reads TGCGCCAGCAGCTTGGCCGCAGGACTAAATTCACCCCTCCACTTT.

The gene calls are TRBV11-3 and TRBJ2-7, with D perhaps TRBD2 (6 bases). Trimming took off 2 bases at V and 6 bases at J, with 26 bases between the two ends. Germline V CDR1 and CDR2: SGHNT, YENEEA. The CDR3 is made up of 18 amino acids. The CDR3 loop reads CASSLSSSSGLAEGEQYF. The CDR3 DNA reads as TGTGCCAGCAGCTTATCGTCCAGTTCGGGACTCGCGGAGGGCGAGCAGTACTTC.